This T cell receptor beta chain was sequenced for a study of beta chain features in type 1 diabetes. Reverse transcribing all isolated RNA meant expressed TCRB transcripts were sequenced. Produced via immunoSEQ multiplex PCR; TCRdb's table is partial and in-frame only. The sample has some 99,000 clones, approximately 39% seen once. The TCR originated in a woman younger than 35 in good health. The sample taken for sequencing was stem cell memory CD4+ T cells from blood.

CDR3 coding DNA: TGTGCCAGCAGCTTCACAGGGGGTAGTCAGCCCCAGCATTTT. Amino acid sequence: CASSFTGGSQPQHF. The V and J genes are TRBV7-8 and TRBJ1-5; 8 bases align to TRBD1. Germline CDR1 and CDR2: SGHVS and FQNEAQ. Trimming at V came to 3 bases and at J to 6 bases, leaving 4 bases not matched to a gene. This CDR3 is built from 14 residues.